Below are 10 T cell receptor beta chains sequenced from a single sample in a study of blood T cell repertoires in COVID-19. Assay: immunoSEQ multiplex PCR; the TCRdb copy retains only in-frame clones and omits some. The table has about 46,000 clones, over 75% seen once; the top ten hold 15% to 17%. Sample: peripheral blood. The source of these receptors is a human donor in a cohort sampled during active COVID-19. The donor label of this sample is uncertain.

The chain has TRBV5-1 and TRBJ2-1, with 11 bases that match TRBD2. The CDR3 is 14 amino acids. Trimming took 7 bases from V and 1 from J; bases not matched to a gene: 1. Germline CDR1 is SGHRS and CDR2 is YFSETQ. The CDR3 reads CASASGGSYNEQFF. The CDR3 nucleotides are TGCGCCAGCGCTAGCGGGGGGTCCTACAATGAGCAGTTCTTC.

The V and J genes are TRBV29-1 and TRBJ1-3; 8 nucleotides line up with TRBD1. CDR1 and CDR2 from the germline V gene are SQVTM and ANQGSEA. The trim removed 6 bases at V and 4 bases at J, leaving 11 bases unmatched. This CDR3 region has 15 residues. DNA of the CDR3: TGCAGCGTGGAGGACAGGGTGGCAGTCGGAAACACCATATATTTT. Protein: CSVEDRVAVGNTIYF.

The chain links TRBV6-5 to TRBJ1-2; 7 bases align to TRBD1. V dropped 5 bases and J dropped 5; count of bases not matched to a gene: 8. Looked up from germline, CDR1 is MNHEY and CDR2 is SVGAGI. CDR3 length: 14 residues. The CDR3 sequence is CASSRDSFRYGYTF. In DNA, the CDR3 is TGTGCCAGCAGTCGGGACAGCTTTAGGTATGGCTACACCTTC.

The genes are TRBV28 and TRBJ2-7; 16 nucleotides align to TRBD2. Unmatched junction bases numbered 9, after V lost 6 bases and J lost 4 bases. Per germline, CDR1 MDHEN and CDR2 SYDVKM. The CDR3 contains 17 residues. CDR3 DNA: TGTGCCAGCAGATTCGGGACTAGCGGGGGGGCAGGTTACGAGCAGTACTTC. It codes for CASRFGTSGGAGYEQYF.

This chain uses TRBV2 with TRBJ2-5, with TRBD2 matching 14 bases. The length of the CDR3 is 15 residues. Germline trimming cut 5 bases from V and 4 bases from J; bases unmatched to any gene: 3. Germline-derived CDR1 and CDR2 are SNHLY and FYNNEI. In DNA form, the CDR3 reads TGTGCCAGCAGTCAAGGACTAGCGGGGGGAGAGACCCAGTACTTC. This translates into CASSQGLAGGETQYF.

This rearrangement joins TRBV5-1 to TRBJ2-6; a weak D match, TRBD1 (6 bases). V shed 4 bases and J shed 3 bases, with 11 bases lying between them. Germline lookup yields CDR1 SGHRS and CDR2 YFSETQ. This CDR3 has 15 amino acids. In DNA, the CDR3 is TGCGCCAGCAGCCCAGGGGTTTTTGGGGCCAACGTCCTGACTTTC. Translated, it gives CASSPGVFGANVLTF.

The chain links TRBV7-2 to TRBJ2-1; tentative D call: TRBD2 (7 bases). Germline CDR1 and CDR2: SGHTA and FQGNSA. Trimming removed 5 bases at V and 8 bases at J, with 19 bases between. CDR3 length: 15 amino acids. The CDR3 DNA reads TGTGCCAGCAGCAGCCTAGGGGGGGGTCATGATGAGCAGTTCTTC. It yields the protein CASSSLGGGHDEQFF. Complete variable domain (other parts from reference TRBV7-2 and TRBJ2-1): GAGVSQSPSNKVTEKGKDVELRCDPISGHTALYWYRQSLGQGLEFLIYFQGNSAPDKSGLPSDRFSAERTGGSVSTLTIQRTQQEDSAVYLCASSSLGGGHDEQFFGPGTRLTVL.

The J gene is TRBJ1-1, the V gene TRBV19, with TRBD1 as a possible D gene (6 bases). Germline V gene data show CDR1 as LNHDA and CDR2 as SQIVND (reference sequence). This CDR3 region has 12 residues. V lost 6 bases, J lost 4 bases, and 9 bases lay in between. CDR3 protein: CASRQGTTEAFF. CDR3 DNA sequence: TGTGCCAGTAGACAGGGTACCACTGAAGCTTTCTTT.

The V and J genes are TRBV6-2 or TRBV6-3 and TRBJ2-1, with 12 bases aligning to TRBD2. The CDR3 extends over 14 amino acids. J was trimmed by 8 bases and V by 5 bases; bases with no gene match: 4. CDR1 is MNHEY, CDR2 SVGEGT, per germline. As DNA, the CDR3 is TGTGCCAGCAGTCTAGCGGGGGGGCGGGATGAGCAGTTCTTC. As protein: CASSLAGGRDEQFF.

This clone was recorded only once. The V and J genes are TRBV6-5 and TRBJ2-5; D is possibly TRBD2 (6 bases). Trimming stripped 6 bases from V and 10 bases from J, with 21 bases between. Germline CDR1 and CDR2: MNHEY and SVGAGI. The CDR3 has 14 amino acids. The CDR3 loop reads CASRLIRDLYDQYF. DNA for the CDR3: TGTGCCAGCAGGTTAATCCGGGACTTATATGACCAGTACTTC.